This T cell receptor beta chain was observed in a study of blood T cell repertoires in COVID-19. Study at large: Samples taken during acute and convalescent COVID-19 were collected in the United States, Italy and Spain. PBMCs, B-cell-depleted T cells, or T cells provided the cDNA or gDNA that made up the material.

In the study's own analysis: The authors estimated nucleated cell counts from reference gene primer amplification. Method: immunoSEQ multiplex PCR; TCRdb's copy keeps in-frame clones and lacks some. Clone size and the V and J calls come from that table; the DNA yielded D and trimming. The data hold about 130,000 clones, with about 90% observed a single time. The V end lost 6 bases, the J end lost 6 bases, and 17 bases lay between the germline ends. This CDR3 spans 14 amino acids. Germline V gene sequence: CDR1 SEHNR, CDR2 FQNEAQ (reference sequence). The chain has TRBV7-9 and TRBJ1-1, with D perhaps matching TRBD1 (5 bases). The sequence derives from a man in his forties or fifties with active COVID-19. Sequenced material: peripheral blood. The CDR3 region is CASSQTTGRAEAFF. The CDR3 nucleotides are TGTGCCAGCAGTCAGACAACAGGAAGGGCTGAAGCTTTCTTT.